This TCR beta chain appears in the sequencing data of a study of blood T cells in healthy people across ages. Alongside a J-beta primer mix, a sample-barcoded 5' primer served in a second PCR lasting roughly 6 to 12 cycles. TCRdb passed the 5' RACE reads through MiXCR, listing each CDR3 protein once. The sample has 1,500,000 or so distinct CDR3 sequences; 59% are singletons. This CDR3 has 14 residues. Germline V gene sequence: CDR1 MNHNS, CDR2 SASEGT. V lost 1 base and J lost 1, with 7 bases in between. Notes on the study in general: Significant beta diversity loss was already apparent by age approximately 38, declining roughly linearly.

Of note for this clonotype: Its antigen is not identified.

The chain couples TRBV6-1 to TRBJ2-5, with D uncertain. This receptor was taken from a man between 18 and 35 years old in good health. Sequenced material: blood. CDR3 region: CASSEVSAQETQYF. In nucleotides, the CDR3 is TGTGCCAGCAGTGAAGTGTCAGCCCAAGAGACCCAGTACTTC.